Listed below are T cell receptor beta chains from one sample, sequenced in a study of T cells in Graves' hyperthyroidism and ophthalmopathy. MiXCR, run by TCRdb on the multiplex PCR reads, gives a single entry per CDR3 protein. The data hold under 350,000 distinct CDR3 sequences, with 18% observed a single time. Sequencing input: blood. These receptors all stem from a woman in her forties or fifties with Graves' hyperthyroidism. The CDR3 runs from the conserved cysteine through the conserved F or W. The order of the fields is J gene, clone size, D gene, V gene, CDR3 DNA, CDR3 protein. The D gene is left open where the match is weak. Clone sizes are given selectively: once, few, many, or a class where the clone is expanded.

J: TRBJ1-4; size: few; D: NA; V: TRBV10-2; DNA: TGCGCCAGCAGTGAAGGGGGAAGAGGTGCAACTAATGAAAAACTGTTTTTT; CDR3: CASSEGGRGATNEKLFF
J: TRBJ1-1; size: few; D: NA; V: TRBV4-1; DNA: TGCGCCAGCAGCCAAGGAAAACAGGACACTGAAGCTTTCTTT; CDR3: CASSQGKQDTEAFF
J: TRBJ2-7; size: many; D: TRBD2; V: TRBV28; DNA: TGTGCCAGCAACGGAGCGGGGTCCTACGAGCAGTACTTC; CDR3: CASNGAGSYEQYF
J: TRBJ2-1; size: few; D: NA; V: TRBV6-1; DNA: TGTGCCAGCAGTGCAGATCCGGGGGGCAGTGAGCAGTTCTTC; CDR3: CASSADPGGSEQFF
J: TRBJ2-7; size: few; D: TRBD2; V: TRBV20-1; DNA: TGCAGTGCAGCGGGGTGGTACGAGCAGTACTTC; CDR3: CSAAGWYEQYF
J: TRBJ1-5; size: few; D: TRBD1; V: TRBV3-1; DNA: TGTGCCAGCAGCCACGGGACAGTTGAGGATCAGCCCCAGCATTTT; CDR3: CASSHGTVEDQPQHF
J: TRBJ2-7; size: NA; D: TRBD2; V: TRBV11-2; DNA: TGTGCCAGCAGCTTAGCTAGCGGGAGTGGTGAGCAGTACTTC; CDR3: CASSLASGSGEQYF
J: TRBJ2-1; size: few; D: TRBD2; V: TRBV30; DNA: TGTGCCTGGAGCGATCCGGGCGGGAGCGATGAGCAGTTCTTC; CDR3: CAWSDPGGSDEQFF
J: TRBJ2-5; size: few; D: TRBD2; V: TRBV7-9; DNA: TGTGCCAGCAGCTTAAGCCTGACTAGCGGGGTCCAAGAGACCCAGTACTTC; CDR3: CASSLSLTSGVQETQYF
J: TRBJ2-2; size: few; D: TRBD2; V: TRBV11-1; DNA: TGTGCCAGCAGCTTAGAATCTAGCGGGAACACCGGGGAGCTGTTTTTT; CDR3: CASSLESSGNTGELFF
J: TRBJ2-5; size: NA; D: TRBD1; V: TRBV7-2; DNA: TGTGCCAGCAGCTTCCTCGGGACAGGGGGCTGGGAGACCCAGTACTTC; CDR3: CASSFLGTGGWETQYF
J: TRBJ2-1; size: many; D: TRBD2; V: TRBV7-9; DNA: TGTGCCAGCAGCGAGGGACTAGCGGGAGCTGAGCAGTTCTTC; CDR3: CASSEGLAGAEQFF
J: TRBJ2-7; size: few; D: TRBD2; V: TRBV4-1; DNA: TGCGCCAGCAGCAAAGGGACTAGCGGCCCCCTCTCCTACGAGCAGTACTTC; CDR3: CASSKGTSGPLSYEQYF
J: TRBJ1-2; size: NA; D: NA; V: TRBV5-6; DNA: TGTGCCAGCAGCTTGGCGTCAGGGGATGGCTACACCTTC; CDR3: CASSLASGDGYTF
J: TRBJ1-5; size: few; D: NA; V: TRBV20-1; DNA: TGCAGTGCTGGGATACAGGGTGGTCAGCCCCAGCATTTT; CDR3: CSAGIQGGQPQHF
J: TRBJ1-2; size: many; D: NA; V: TRBV11-2; DNA: TGTGCCAGCAGCCTGTGGTCCGGGAATTATGGCTACACCTTC; CDR3: CASSLWSGNYGYTF
J: TRBJ1-5; size: few; D: NA; V: TRBV5-6; DNA: TGTGCCAGCAGCTCAGCGGGCCATCTTAATCAGCCCCAGCATTTT; CDR3: CASSSAGHLNQPQHF
J: TRBJ2-3; size: many; D: NA; V: TRBV7-2; DNA: TGTGCCAGCAGCTTATACGTGCCAAGCACAGATACGCAGTATTTT; CDR3: CASSLYVPSTDTQYF
J: TRBJ2-1; size: NA; D: TRBD2; V: TRBV6-1; DNA: TGTGCCAGCAGTGTCGGGGTAGCGGGGGGTGGTGAGCAGTTCTTC; CDR3: CASSVGVAGGGEQFF
J: TRBJ2-5; size: NA; D: NA; V: TRBV10-1; DNA: TGCGCCAGCAGTGCAGTGCCTCAAGAGACCCAGTACTTC; CDR3: CASSAVPQETQYF
J: TRBJ1-6; size: NA; D: NA; V: TRBV7-2; DNA: TGTGCCAGCAGCCAAGGCAGGGCCATCCGATCACCCCTCCACTTT; CDR3: CASSQGRAIRSPLHF
J: TRBJ1-2; size: many; D: NA; V: TRBV7-9; DNA: TGTGCCAGCAGCCCGAGTACATCGCGCTATGGCTACACCTTC; CDR3: CASSPSTSRYGYTF
J: TRBJ1-2; size: NA; D: NA; V: TRBV15; DNA: TGTGCCACCAGCAGAGATCCCAACTATGGCTACACCTTC; CDR3: CATSRDPNYGYTF
J: TRBJ2-5; size: NA; D: NA; V: TRBV30; DNA: TGTGCCTGGATCGGGGTAGAGACCCAGTACTTC; CDR3: CAWIGVETQYF
J: TRBJ1-1; size: NA; D: NA; V: TRBV7-2; DNA: TGTGCCAGCAGCTGGAAGGGGAGGGACACTGAAGCTTTCTTT; CDR3: CASSWKGRDTEAFF
J: TRBJ1-1; size: few; D: TRBD1; V: TRBV6-5; DNA: TGTGCCAGCAGTTTCCACCGGGACAGAGGCACTGAAGCTTTCTTT; CDR3: CASSFHRDRGTEAFF
J: TRBJ1-2; size: few; D: NA; V: TRBV6-2/TRBV6-3; DNA: TGTGCCAGCAGACTGGGACCAAATTCAAACTATGGCTACACCTTC; CDR3: CASRLGPNSNYGYTF
J: TRBJ2-7; size: few; D: NA; V: TRBV6-5; DNA: TGTGCCAGCAGTTCGTCAGCGGACCACACCTACGAGCAGTACTTC; CDR3: CASSSSADHTYEQYF
J: TRBJ1-5; size: many; D: TRBD1; V: TRBV6-1; DNA: TGTGCCAGCCGACCATATAGACAGGGCGATCAGCCCCAGCATTTT; CDR3: CASRPYRQGDQPQHF
J: TRBJ1-2; size: NA; D: NA; V: TRBV2; DNA: TGTGCCAGCAGTGGTGAAGGGAAAGACTATGGCTACACCTTC; CDR3: CASSGEGKDYGYTF
J: TRBJ1-5; size: few; D: NA; V: TRBV4-1; DNA: TGCGCCAGCAGCCAAGGAGGGCTCAATCAGCCCCAGCATTTT; CDR3: CASSQGGLNQPQHF
J: TRBJ2-5; size: many; D: TRBD2; V: TRBV10-3; DNA: TGTGCCATCTGTCCGGGACTAGCGGGGGCCCAGGGGGACCAAGAGACCCAGTACTTC; CDR3: CAICPGLAGAQGDQETQYF
J: TRBJ1-5; size: NA; D: TRBD1; V: TRBV2; DNA: TGTGCCAGCAGGGGAGACAGGGTTGGGAATCAGCCCCAGCATTTT; CDR3: CASRGDRVGNQPQHF
J: TRBJ2-1; size: few; D: TRBD1; V: TRBV7-9; DNA: TGTGCCAGCAGCCACAGGGGGCTTGATGCCAATGAGCAGTTCTTC; CDR3: CASSHRGLDANEQFF
J: TRBJ2-3; size: few; D: NA; V: TRBV10-3; DNA: TGTGCCATCAGTGAGGCTGTATCTAGCACAGATACGCAGTATTTT; CDR3: CAISEAVSSTDTQYF
J: TRBJ1-5; size: NA; D: NA; V: TRBV27; DNA: TGTGCCAGCGGAAGGACGACAGGGCCCCAGCATTTT; CDR3: CASGRTTGPQHF
J: TRBJ1-1; size: NA; D: NA; V: TRBV7-3; DNA: TGTGCCAGCAGCTTACGCCCAGGGCACACTGAAGCTTTCTTT; CDR3: CASSLRPGHTEAFF
J: TRBJ2-5; size: many; D: NA; V: TRBV30; DNA: TGTGCCTGGGCCGGACCCTGGGGAGAGACCCAGTACTTC; CDR3: CAWAGPWGETQYF
J: TRBJ2-3; size: many; D: TRBD2; V: TRBV15; DNA: TGTGCCACCAGCAGAGATGGAGGGAGACTAGCGGAACTCACAGATACGCAGTATTTT; CDR3: CATSRDGGRLAELTDTQYF
J: TRBJ2-1; size: NA; D: NA; V: TRBV5-1; DNA: TGTGCCAGCAGCCAAGTCATCCCTTACAATGAGCAGTTCTTC; CDR3: CASSQVIPYNEQFF
J: TRBJ2-3; size: NA; D: TRBD1; V: TRBV6-1; DNA: TGTGCCAGCAGGACAGGGGACACATCCACAGATACGCAGTATTTT; CDR3: CASRTGDTSTDTQYF
J: TRBJ2-6; size: many; D: NA; V: TRBV20-1; DNA: TGCAGTGCTAGCCTCCTTCCGTCTGGGGCCAACGTCCTGACTTTC; CDR3: CSASLLPSGANVLTF
J: TRBJ2-7; size: many; D: NA; V: TRBV28; DNA: TGTGCCAGCACTTTCCGAGACAGGTCCACCTACGAGCAGTACTTC; CDR3: CASTFRDRSTYEQYF
J: TRBJ1-2; size: NA; D: NA; V: TRBV29-1; DNA: TGCAGCGTTGCGGAGGTCCCCAACTATGGCTACACCTTC; CDR3: CSVAEVPNYGYTF